What follows are 21 T cell receptor beta chains derived from one specimen sequenced in a study of cytomegalovirus exposure and HLA in healthy donors. 13 Jbeta primers and 60 Vbeta primers were used for the PCR. Generated by immunoSEQ multiplex PCR, the TCRdb table keeps only in-frame clones and is missing some. The table lists about 54,000 clones. Specimen: PBMCs. Every receptor here comes from a middle-aged woman in good health and CMV-seronegative.

V is TRBV5-1 and J is TRBJ2-1, with D possibly being TRBD2 (5 bases). Germline CDR1 SGHRS, CDR2 YFSETQ. V was trimmed by 2 bases and J by 7 bases, leaving 13 bases between them. This CDR3 is built from 14 residues. The CDR3 DNA sequence: TGCGCCAGCAGCTTCCCTACTAGAGTAAATGAGCAGTTCTTC. This translates into CASSFPTRVNEQFF.

This rearrangement joins TRBV6-6 to TRBJ1-2; TRBD1 aligns across 10 bases. Germline lookup yields CDR1 MNHNY and CDR2 SVGAGI (reference sequence). The CDR3 covers 15 residues. Unmatched junction bases numbered 7, after V lost 2 bases and J lost 7 bases. CDR3 sequence: CASSYPGTGDVGYTF. The CDR3 coding sequence is TGTGCCAGCAGTTACCCTGGGACAGGGGATGTTGGCTACACCTTC.

J is TRBJ1-1 and V is TRBV5-1; tentative D call: TRBD1 (5 bases). The CDR3 extends over 14 amino acids. The V and J ends lost 2 bases and 1 base respectively, with 9 bases between them. Germline V lookup: CDR1 SGHRS, CDR2 YFSETQ. The CDR3 loop reads CASSFGGENTEAFF. DNA for the CDR3: TGCGCCAGCAGCTTCGGGGGGGAGAACACTGAAGCTTTCTTT.

The chain joins TRBV5-8 to TRBJ1-6; tentative D call: TRBD1 (6 bases). Germline V gene sequence: CDR1 SGHTS, CDR2 YDEGEE. The CDR3 is 15 amino acids. V gave up 4 bases and J gave up 9 bases, with 17 bases separating them. The CDR3 DNA follows: TGTGCCAGCAGCCCGGACAGCCAGTTCAGTTCACCCCTCCACTTT. Amino acids: CASSPDSQFSSPLHF.

The chain combines TRBV2 with TRBJ1-4, with 7 bases aligning to TRBD1. This CDR3 comprises 14 residues. In germline, CDR1 is SNHLY, CDR2 FYNNEI. With V trimmed by 4 bases and J by 2 bases, 1 base remained unmatched. The CDR3 DNA reads TGTGCCAGCAGTGTACAGGGGACTAATGAAAAACTGTTTTTT. This translates into CASSVQGTNEKLFF.

V gene TRBV19 combines with J gene TRBJ2-2; D perhaps matches TRBD1 (6 bases). Germline CDR1 reads LNHDA; CDR2 reads SQIVND (reference sequence). This CDR3 comprises 15 residues. The V and J ends lost 5 bases and 7 bases respectively, with 17 bases between them. CDR3 sequence: CASSRQQGMGGELFF. DNA for the CDR3: TGTGCCAGTAGTCGTCAACAGGGAATGGGCGGGGAGCTGTTTTTT.

The chain couples TRBV6-4 to TRBJ2-1; TRBD2 matches 10 bases. Germline lookup yields CDR1 MRHNA and CDR2 SNTAGT. CDR3 length: 17 residues. Trimming cost V 0 bases and J 4 bases; bases outside gene matches: 6. DNA for the CDR3: TGTGCCAGCAGTGACTCCAAGCAGCGGGGGGGGTACAATGAGCAGTTCTTC. This encodes CASSDSKQRGGYNEQFF.

To note about this clone: Distinct nucleotide sequences in the sample also encode this CDR3. The chain joins TRBV6-5 to TRBJ2-7, with 8 bases lining up with TRBD1. Losses at the gene ends were 6 bases for V and 5 bases for J; bases not matched to a gene: 12. The CDR3 runs to 15 residues. Germline CDR1 is MNHEY and CDR2 is SVGAGI. CDR3: CASSRTGTGPHEQYF. As DNA, the CDR3 is TGTGCCAGCAGCAGGACCGGGACAGGACCCCACGAGCAGTACTTC.

This chain uses TRBV7-3 with TRBJ1-1; D is unresolved. The germline CDR1 and CDR2 sequences are SGHTA and FQGTGA. V lost 1 base and J lost 2, with 5 bases in between. The CDR3 covers 13 residues. The CDR3 DNA is TGTGCCAGCAGCTTAAGCGCTAACACTGAAGCTTTCTTT. Amino acids: CASSLSANTEAFF.

V usage is TRBV7-2 and J usage is TRBJ1-1, with a tentative D call TRBD1 (5 bases). Trimming cost V 1 base and J 5 bases, with 23 bases left between them. Germline V CDR1 and CDR2: SGHTA, FQGNSA. CDR3 length: 18 residues. This CDR3 reads CASSLEGARQVKGTEAFF. The CDR3 DNA follows: TGTGCCAGCAGCTTAGAAGGGGCCAGGCAAGTTAAGGGTACTGAAGCTTTCTTT.

The chain is built from TRBV6-4 and TRBJ2-7, with 12 bases fitting TRBD2. The germline V gene has CDR1 MRHNA and CDR2 SNTAGT. The CDR3 spans 15 residues. V trimming: 4 bases; J trimming: 7 bases; junction bases outside the gene matches: 8. The CDR3 coding sequence is TGTGCCAGCAGTGCAGGACTAGCGGGACTTGGGGAGCAGTACTTC. This encodes CASSAGLAGLGEQYF.

The chain couples TRBV29-1 to TRBJ1-5; perhaps TRBD1 as D (5 bases). Per the germline V gene, CDR1 is SQVTM and CDR2 is ANQGSEA. This CDR3 has 14 residues. Trimming removed 4 bases at V and 5 bases at J, with 15 bases between. Here the CDR3 DNA reads TGCAGCGTTGTAGTAGGGGCGGTGGATCAGCCCCAGCATTTT. It is translated as CSVVVGAVDQPQHF. Full variable domain (remainder filled in from reference TRBV29-1 and TRBJ1-5): SAVISQKPSRDICQRGTSLTIQCQVDSQVTMMFWYRQQPGQSLTLIATANQGSEATYESGFVIDKFPISRPNLTFSTLTVSNMSPEDSSIYLCSVVVGAVDQPQHFGDGTRLSIL.

The CDR3 DNA reads as TGTGCCAGCAGCTTACGCGGGAGGAGCAATCAGCCCCAGCATTTT. Translation: CASSLRGRSNQPQHF. The rearrangement links TRBV7-8 to TRBJ1-5; D gene ambiguous. V was shortened by 2 bases and J by 1 base, with 9 bases between the two germline ends. This CDR3 region has 15 residues. In germline, CDR1 is SGHVS, CDR2 FQNEAQ. Full variable domain (missing parts from reference TRBV7-8 and TRBJ1-5): GAGVSQSPRYKVAKRGQDVALRCDPISGHVSLFWYQQALGQGPEFLTYFQNEAQLDKSGLPSDRFFAERPEGSVSTLKIQRTQQEDSAVYLCASSLRGRSNQPQHFGDGTRLSIL.

This sequence joins TRBV18 and TRBJ1-4, with 7 bases aligning to TRBD1. Germline lookup yields CDR1 KGHSH and CDR2 LQKENI. V gave up 3 bases and J gave up 7 bases; unmatched junction bases: 11. The CDR3 sequence is 16 residues long. CDR3 bases: TGTGCCAGCTCACCTCAGGGGGAAAGGGTCCTTGAAAAACTGTTTTTT. Residues: CASSPQGERVLEKLFF.

The chain is built from TRBV5-6 and TRBJ1-1, with D possibly being TRBD1 (6 bases). The CDR3 is 16 residues long. Trimming took off 2 bases at V and 1 base at J, with 15 bases between the two ends. The germline CDR1 and CDR2 sequences are SGHDT and YYEEEE. The CDR3 DNA reads as TGTGCCAGCAGCTTCCGGTACGGCAGGGGGAACACTGAAGCTTTCTTT. This codes for CASSFRYGRGNTEAFF.

The chain combines TRBV7-6 with TRBJ2-1; possible D gene TRBD1, 5 bases. V dropped 2 bases and J dropped 7 bases, with 18 bases sitting between them. The CDR3 length is 16 residues. Germline CDR1 reads SGHVS; CDR2 reads FNYEAQ. CDR3 loop: CASSLLGLDLSNEQFF. CDR3 sequence (DNA): TGTGCCAGCAGCTTACTGGGGCTAGATCTAAGTAATGAGCAGTTCTTC.

The V call is TRBV2, the J call TRBJ2-5, with D tentatively TRBD1 (5 bases). The CDR3 sequence is 15 residues long. CDR1 is SNHLY, CDR2 FYNNEI, per germline. V lost 5 bases and J lost 6, with 19 bases in between. CDR3 in amino acids: CASSPRREGTKTQYF. CDR3 bases: TGTGCCAGCAGTCCCCGCAGGGAAGGTACGAAGACCCAGTACTTC.

The chain links TRBV5-6 to TRBJ2-7, with D possibly being TRBD2 (5 bases). The CDR3 consists of 15 residues. V lost 0 bases and J lost 4, with 14 bases in between. From germline, CDR1 is SGHDT and CDR2 YYEEEE. CDR3 residues: CASSLVGSPGYEQYF. For the CDR3, the DNA is TGTGCCAGCAGCTTGGTAGGGTCCCCGGGGTACGAGCAGTACTTC.

V is TRBV6-5 and J is TRBJ2-7, with 9 nucleotides matching TRBD2. Germline lookup yields CDR1 MNHEY and CDR2 SVGAGI. The trim removed 5 bases at V and 1 base at J, leaving 6 bases unmatched. This CDR3 region has 15 residues. CDR3 amino acids: CASSPGAGGSYEQYF. CDR3 DNA: TGTGCCAGCAGTCCCGGGGCGGGAGGGTCCTACGAGCAGTACTTC.

The chain is built from TRBV28 and TRBJ2-4; D perhaps matches TRBD1 (6 bases). CDR1 and CDR2 from the germline V gene are MDHEN and SYDVKM. Trimming shortened V by 0 bases and J by 5 bases, and 8 bases separated the two germline ends. The CDR3 contains 14 residues. The CDR3 sequence is CASSLWGAENIQYF. CDR3 nucleotide sequence: TGTGCCAGCAGTTTATGGGGGGCCGAAAACATTCAGTACTTC.

The CDR3 loop reads CASTRGRGGNSPLHF. CDR3 nucleotide sequence: TGTGCCAGCACGAGGGGAAGGGGAGGTAATTCACCCCTCCACTTT. The chain couples TRBV6-1 to TRBJ1-6; D is perhaps TRBD1 (5 bases). V lost 7 bases to trimming and J lost 6 bases, with 16 bases between them. Germline-derived CDR1 and CDR2 are MNHNS and SASEGT. This CDR3 contains 15 residues.